This T cell receptor (beta chain) came from a study of metastatic and nonmetastatic thyroid tumors. TCRdb re-analyzed the PCR reads through MiXCR. The data show some 7,300 clones, with 15% to 20% seen just once and 20% to 25% held by the top ten. This clone is deemed medium-sized. Thyroid surgery was performed in patients who had received no treatment beforehand. The source is a male donor with papillary thyroid cancer or a benign thyroid nodule (not recorded which). Some clones in this sample may be carry-over from other donors' samples. The sequenced sample was adjacent normal tissue.

This chain's CDR3 is CASSGTEPTNEKLFF. Written as DNA, the CDR3 is TGTGCCAGCAGTGGCACAGAACCAACTAATGAAAAACTGTTTTTT. The V call is TRBV2, the J call TRBJ1-4; D gene unclear. V was shortened by 4 bases and J by 0 bases, with 9 bases between the two germline ends. Germline V CDR1 and CDR2: SNHLY, FYNNEI. CDR3 length: 15 amino acids.